This T cell receptor (beta chain) emerged from a study of response to subunit inactivated influenza vaccine. Findings and limits, study-wide: The authors suggested that every seasonal influenza vaccination recruits few new T cells.

TCRdb reprocessed the RT-PCR reads with MiXCR, giving one entry per CDR3 protein. This table has under 850,000 distinct CDR3 sequences, under 20% appearing once. The CDR3 runs 16 residues. Germline CDR1 and CDR2: SGHDN and FVKESK. The ends were cut back, 0 bases at V and 9 bases at J, with 20 bases in the middle. With respect to this clonotype: Its antigen remains unknown.

The TCR originated in a man aged 50 to 59 who received an inactivated influenza vaccine. The chain links TRBV14 to TRBJ1-2; the D gene is possibly TRBD1 (5 bases). This sample comprised PBMCs from blood, obtained 5 days after vaccination. The CDR3 sequence is CASSQDSIGQGLRYTF. In nucleotides, the CDR3 is TGTGCCAGCAGCCAAGATTCCATCGGGCAGGGCTTGCGCTACACCTTC.